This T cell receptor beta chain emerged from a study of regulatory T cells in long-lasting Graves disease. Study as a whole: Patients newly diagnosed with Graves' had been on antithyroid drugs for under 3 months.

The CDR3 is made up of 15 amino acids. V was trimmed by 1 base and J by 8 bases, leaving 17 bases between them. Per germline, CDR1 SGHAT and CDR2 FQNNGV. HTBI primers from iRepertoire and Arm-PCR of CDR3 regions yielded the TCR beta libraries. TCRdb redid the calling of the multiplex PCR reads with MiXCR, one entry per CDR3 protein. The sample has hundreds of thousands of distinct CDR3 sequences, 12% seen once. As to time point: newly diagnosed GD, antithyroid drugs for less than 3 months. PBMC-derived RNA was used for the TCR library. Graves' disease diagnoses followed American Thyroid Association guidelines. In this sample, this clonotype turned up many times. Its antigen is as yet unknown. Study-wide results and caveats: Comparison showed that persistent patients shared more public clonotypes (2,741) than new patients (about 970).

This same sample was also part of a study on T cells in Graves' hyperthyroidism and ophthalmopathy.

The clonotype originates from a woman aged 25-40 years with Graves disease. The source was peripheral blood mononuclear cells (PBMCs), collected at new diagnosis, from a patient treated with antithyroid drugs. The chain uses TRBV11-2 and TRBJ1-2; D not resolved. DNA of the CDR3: TGTGCCAGCAGCTTAGGGCAGGTCGTTCAAGCCGGCTACACCTTC. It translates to CASSLGQVVQAGYTF.